These 14 T cell receptor beta chains originate from one sample sequenced in a study of tissue T cells after allogeneic stem cell transplantation. This table comes from immunoSEQ multiplex PCR, and its TCRdb copy is limited to in-frame clones, with some not included. This repertoire shows over 15,000 clones, around 70% found once; its top ten account for roughly 0.94%. Material for sequencing was spleen. The origin of the receptors is a female BALB/c mouse in good health. For this strain, the MHC haplotype corresponds to H2-d.

A remark on this clone: Genes here carry mouse names. Read sequence stops 1 residue before the CDR3 end, and the germline J gene provides the missing end. V is TRBV15 and J is TRBJ2-5; D gene ambiguous. CDR3 length equals 12 residues. With 5 bases removed from V and 6 bases from J, the gap between germline ends came to 9 bases. Germline V gene lookup returns CDR1 SGHND and CDR2 FRSKSL. The covered CDR3 bases are TGTGCCAGCAGTCCCCTGACGGACACCCAGTAC. The encoded protein is CASSPLTDTQY. The whole CDR3 protein reads CASSPLTDTQYF. Based on the CDR3 plus reference TRBV15 and TRBJ2-5, the full variable domain is DAGVTQTPRHEVAEKGQTIILKCEPVSGHNDLFWYRQTKIQGLELLSYFRSKSLMEDGGAFKDRFKAEMLNSSFSTLKIQPTEPKDSAVYLCASSPLTDTQYFGPGTRLLVL.

To note about this clone: The genes and germline here are from mouse. The sequenced fragment ends 1 residue before the CDR3 boundary, so the rest is inferred from the germline J gene. The genes are TRBV13-1 and TRBJ2-7, with 7 bases that match TRBD2. The trim removed 2 bases at V and 0 bases at J, leaving 2 bases unmatched. The CDR3 is 14 amino acids. CDR1 is NSHNY and CDR2 is SYGAGN in the germline V gene. The sequenced part of the CDR3 DNA is TGTGCCAGCAGTGAGGCTGGGGGCTCCTATGAACAGTAC. It specifies CASSEAGGSYEQY. The full CDR3 sequence reads CASSEAGGSYEQYF.

Concerning this clone: Any gene name here is a mouse gene name. The read terminates 1 residue before the CDR3 end, so the remaining end is supplied by the germline J gene. This chain links TRBV16 with TRBJ1-1; D call uncertain. Looked up from germline, CDR1 is SGHSA and CDR2 is FRNQAP. CDR3 size: 12 residues. V gave up 0 bases and J gave up 3 bases, with 2 bases separating them. The CDR3 spells CASSLDHTEVFF. The part of the CDR3 DNA that was read is TGTGCAAGCAGCTTAGATCACACAGAAGTCTTC.

On this clone itself: Germline and genes: mouse. The observed sequence ends 1 residue before the CDR3 terminus, with the missing tail filled in from the germline J gene. V and J are TRBV20 and TRBJ2-2; a weak D match, TRBD1 (6 bases). The germline CDR1 and CDR2 sequences are GFQATS and STVNSAI. The CDR3 runs to 13 residues. Trimming stripped 3 bases from V and 2 bases from J, with 7 bases between. CDR3 region: CGASQGNTGQLYF. The CDR3 DNA, read in part, is TGTGGTGCTAGCCAGGGGAACACCGGGCAGCTCTAC.

This clone is a singleton in its sample. The genes and germline here are from mouse. Sequencing ends 1 residue short of the CDR3 end; the germline J gene provides the rest. The gene calls are TRBV31 and TRBJ1-6, with unresolved D. TRBJ1-6 is given ORF status, its function remaining uncertain. CDR3 length: 14 amino acids. Germline V gene sequence: CDR1 GKSSPN, CDR2 SITVG. V was clipped by 0 bases and J by 1 base, with 4 bases between them. The DNA read from the CDR3 is TGTGCCTGGAGTCTAGGGTCCTATAATTCGCCCCTCTAC. It translates to CAWSLGSYNSPLY. The full CDR3 protein reads CAWSLGSYNSPLYF.

This clone came up a few times. Genes and germline are mouse. The sequenced fragment ends 1 residue before the CDR3 boundary, so the rest is inferred from the germline J gene. In the same sample, other DNA sequences code for this CDR3. The chain employs TRBV13-2 and TRBJ2-7, with 7 bases identical to TRBD1. J lost 4 bases, V lost 3 bases, and 1 base had no gene match. The V gene's germline CDR1 is NNHNN and CDR2 SYGAGS (reference sequence). The CDR3 runs to 12 residues. Partial CDR3 DNA: TGTGCCAGCGGTGTGACAGGGTATGAACAGTAC. This codes for CASGVTGYEQY. The CDR3, in full, reads CASGVTGYEQYF.

A word on this clone: Mouse names are used for the genes. Read sequence stops 1 residue before the CDR3 end, and the germline J gene provides the missing end. This chain links TRBV29 with TRBJ1-6; the D is unclear. TRBJ1-6 has ORF status, its function being uncertain. CDR3 size: 12 residues. Germline V CDR1 and CDR2: MSHET, SYDVDS. The V and J ends lost 2 bases and 5 bases respectively, with 1 base between them. Incomplete CDR3 DNA: TGTGCTAGCAGTTTAAATAATTCGCCCCTCTAC. Its protein product is CASSLNNSPLY. The full CDR3 protein reads CASSLNNSPLYF.

Concerning this clone: The listed genes are named as in mouse. With the read ending 1 residue before the CDR3 end, the germline J gene is used to fill in that end. The V and J genes are TRBV13-1 and TRBJ1-1, with D maybe TRBD1 (5 bases). The CDR3 length is 15 residues. V gave up 2 bases and J gave up 3 bases, with 14 bases separating them. Germline V lookup: CDR1 NSHNY, CDR2 SYGAGN. Incomplete CDR3 DNA: TGTGCCAGCAGTGAGTGGGAGGGGAAGGACACAGAAGTCTTC. Its translation: CASSEWEGKDTEVF. The whole CDR3 reads CASSEWEGKDTEVFF.

Details on this clone: Gene and germline names: mouse. The read terminates 1 residue before the CDR3 end, so the remaining end is supplied by the germline J gene. V is TRBV5 and J is TRBJ1-3; a possible D gene is TRBD1 (6 bases). Germline values: CDR1 LGHNA, CDR2 YNLKQL (reference sequence). V shed 3 bases and J shed 0 bases, with 12 bases lying between them. The CDR3 is 16 amino acids. Incomplete CDR3 DNA: TGTGCCAGCAGCCACGGGACAACCTATTCTGGAAATACGCTCTAT. Protein product: CASSHGTTYSGNTLY. The complete CDR3 reads CASSHGTTYSGNTLYF.

This clone was seen a few times. Genes and germline come from the mouse. The read ends 1 residue shy of where the CDR3 ends; the end is completed using the germline J gene. Other DNA variants within this sample encode the same CDR3. This chain connects TRBV1 to TRBJ2-7; D call uncertain. V shed 1 base and J shed 4 bases, with 5 bases lying between them. CDR1 and CDR2 from the germline V gene are NSQYPW and LRSPGD (reference sequence). The CDR3 is 12 amino acids. Here the CDR3 reads CTCSAGQYEQYF. CDR3 bases read: TGCACCTGCAGTGCAGGTCAATATGAACAGTAC. Full variable domain (rest looked up from reference TRBV1 and TRBJ2-7): VTLLEQNPRWRLVPRGQAVNLRCILKNSQYPWMSWYQQDLQKQLQWLFTLRSPGDKEVKSLPGADYLATRVTDTELRLQVANMSQGRTLYCTCSAGQYEQYFGPGTRLTVL.

A word on this clone: Gene labels here are mouse ones. From the germline J gene comes the end of the CDR3, since the read stops 1 residue before it. The rearrangement joins TRBV5 to TRBJ1-3, with 8 bases lining up with TRBD1. The CDR3 runs to 14 residues. The V gene's germline CDR1 is LGHNA and CDR2 YNLKQL (reference sequence). J was trimmed by 2 bases and V by 5 bases; bases with no gene match: 2. CDR3 bases read: TGTGCCAGCAGCTCAGGGGGCGCTGGAAATACGCTCTAT. Translating gives CASSSGGAGNTLY. The whole CDR3 reads CASSSGGAGNTLYF.

Concerning this clone itself: At one boundary the junction diverges from the germline segment, which might be a read error. Gene names follow the mouse nomenclature. The read terminates 1 residue ahead of where the CDR3 ends, so the germline J gene completes it. This chain links TRBV20 with TRBJ2-3, with TRBD1 matching over 10 bases. Germline-derived CDR1 and CDR2 are GFQATS and STVNSAI. The CDR3 spans 13 residues. The sequenced CDR3 bases are TGTGGTGCTCGGGACAGGGGAGCAGAAACGCTGTAT. As protein: CGARDRGAETLY. The CDR3 in full is CGARDRGAETLYF.

This clone was counted only a few times. Genes here carry mouse names. The read gets to within 1 residue of the CDR3 end, and the germline J gene fills in the rest. The rearrangement joins TRBV17 to TRBJ1-4; D unclear. CDR1 is MNHDT, CDR2 YYDKIL, per germline. Trimming removed 2 bases at V and 5 bases at J, with 9 bases between. The CDR3 contains 14 residues. The CDR3 reads CASSRNQFNERLFF. CDR3 DNA (partial): TGTGCTAGCAGTAGAAACCAGTTTAACGAAAGATTATTT.

This clone was counted a single time. The germline and genes are mouse ones. The read comes to an end 1 residue before the CDR3 does, leaving the germline J gene to fill in the end. The chain carries TRBV13-3 and TRBJ1-1; D uncertain. Per the germline V gene, CDR1 is NNHDY and CDR2 is SYVADS. There are 11 residues in the CDR3. V was pared by 6 bases and J by 1 base, with 4 bases between. This chain's CDR3 is CASIRNTEVFF. The part of the CDR3 DNA that was read is TGTGCCAGCATCAGAAACACAGAAGTCTTC.